This passage covers 5 T cell receptor beta chains from one sample sequenced in a study of OX40 agonist ivuxolimab in advanced cancers. The receptor library was made with the immunoSEQ multiplex PCR assay. Drawn from immuneACCESS, this table holds only the in-frame rearrangements with V and J called that TCRdb kept. Clones are partly lost; checked studies trace under half to an unresolved V gene and leave the rest unexplained. Across this sample there are 45,000 or so clones, with around 86% seen only once. About 11% of the sample belongs to the ten largest clones. The material was CD4+ or CD8+ T cells sorted from blood, obtained in a trial of the OX40 agonist ivuxolimab. All receptors derive from an adult with an advanced solid tumor such as melanoma, head and neck, liver or kidney cancer.

This clone was seen once. J is TRBJ2-6 and V is TRBV2; TRBD1 matches 8 bases. The germline CDR1 and CDR2 sequences are SNHLY and FYNNEI. The trim removed 10 bases at V and 0 bases at J, leaving 5 bases unmatched. This CDR3 has 15 residues. The CDR3 bases are TGTGCCACGACAGGGGTGAGCTCTGGGGCCAACGTCCTGACTTTC. This gives the protein CATTGVSSGANVLTF.

J is TRBJ2-1 and V is TRBV13; D is undetermined. Germline CDR1 reads PRHDT; CDR2 reads FYEKMQ (reference sequence). The CDR3 runs 15 residues. Trimming stripped 1 base from V and 2 bases from J, with 9 bases between. CDR3 nucleotide sequence: TGTGCCAGCAGCTTAGCCTGGCGAACCTACAATGAGCAGTTCTTC. Translated: CASSLAWRTYNEQFF.

The rearrangement uses TRBV15 and TRBJ1-5; no definite D call. Germline V gene lookup returns CDR1 LNHNV and CDR2 YYDKDF (reference sequence). There are 17 residues in the CDR3. Trimming took off 2 bases at V and 1 base at J, with 15 bases between the two ends. CDR3 protein: CATSRSRPEWSNQPQHF. For the CDR3, the DNA is TGTGCCACCAGCAGATCCCGACCCGAATGGAGCAATCAGCCCCAGCATTTT.

V and J are TRBV7-9 and TRBJ1-6; a possible D gene is TRBD1 (6 bases). Per the germline V gene, CDR1 is SEHNR and CDR2 is FQNEAQ (reference sequence). The CDR3 consists of 15 residues. Trimming cost V 3 bases and J 5 bases, with 11 bases left between them. The CDR3 DNA reads TGTGCCAGCAGCTTCCAGGACAGTAATAATTCACCCCTCCACTTT. This codes for CASSFQDSNNSPLHF.

The count of this clone is one. The rearrangement uses TRBV7-9 and TRBJ2-2; TRBD1 might be the D (5 bases). Germline V lookup: CDR1 SEHNR, CDR2 FQNEAQ (reference sequence). The length of the CDR3 is 11 residues. Trimming removed 8 bases at V and 7 bases at J, with 8 bases between. CDR3 coding DNA: TGTGCCAGCCGTCAGGGCGGGGAGCTGTTTTTT. Amino acid sequence: CASRQGGELFF.